The 11 T cell receptor beta chains below come from one sample, sequenced in a study of OX40 agonist ivuxolimab in advanced cancers. The table came from immunoSEQ multiplex PCR; TCRdb's copy has only in-frame clones and leaves some out. The profile shows approximately 58,000 clones, around 90% of them singletons. Sequencing used CD4+ or CD8+ T cells sorted from blood, obtained in a trial of the OX40 agonist ivuxolimab. Every receptor here comes from an adult with an advanced solid tumor such as melanoma, head and neck, liver or kidney cancer.

The chain is built from TRBV5-4 and TRBJ1-5, with D maybe TRBD1 (5 bases). Germline V CDR1 and CDR2: SGHNT, YYREEE (reference sequence). V was pared by 1 base and J by 7 bases, with 15 bases between. CDR3 length equals 15 residues. Here the CDR3 reads CASSLNPSGVQPQHF. Written as DNA, the CDR3 is TGTGCCAGCAGCTTGAACCCCTCGGGGGTACAGCCCCAGCATTTT.

The V call is TRBV5-1, the J call TRBJ2-7; the match to TRBD1 covers 7 bases. The CDR3 has 13 amino acids. Looked up from germline, CDR1 is SGHRS and CDR2 is YFSETQ. The ends lost 7 bases at V and 7 bases at J; junction bases unmatched: 11. In nucleotides, the CDR3 is TGCGCCAGCCACAGGGGAAATCAAGGTGAGCAGTACTTC. Translation gives CASHRGNQGEQYF.

The chain combines TRBV10-3 with TRBJ1-1; D ambiguous. Germline V gene sequence: CDR1 ENHRY, CDR2 SYGVKD. The V gene lost 6 bases and the J gene lost 6 bases, with 14 bases spanning the gap. The CDR3 sequence is 13 residues long. The CDR3, as DNA: TGTGCCATCAGATTTGGGGAAGGAGCTGAAGCTTTCTTT. Amino acid sequence: CAIRFGEGAEAFF.

The chain recombines TRBV19 with TRBJ1-5, with 7 bases aligning to TRBD1. Germline values: CDR1 LNHDA, CDR2 SQIVND (reference sequence). The CDR3 spans 15 residues. Trimming took 3 bases from V and 2 from J; bases not matched to a gene: 4. The CDR3, as DNA: TGTGCCAGTAGTATTATCCAGGGGGGCAATCAGCCCCAGCATTTT. It encodes CASSIIQGGNQPQHF.

The chain couples TRBV18 to TRBJ1-2; 7 bases align to TRBD1. The CDR3 runs 14 residues. Germline V gives CDR1 KGHSH, CDR2 LQKENI. V dropped 3 bases and J dropped 4; count of bases not matched to a gene: 5. CDR3 amino acids: CASSPSGQIYGYTF. The CDR3 DNA sequence: TGTGCCAGCTCACCCTCGGGACAGATCTATGGCTACACCTTC. Variable domain in full (rest from reference TRBV18 and TRBJ1-2): NAGVMQNPRHLVRRRGQEARLRCSPMKGHSHVYWYRQLPEEGLKFMVYLQKENIIDESGMPKERFSAEFPKEGPSILRIQQVVRGDSAAYFCASSPSGQIYGYTFGSGTRLTVV.

The rearrangement links TRBV20-1 to TRBJ2-7; 9 positions agree with TRBD1. Germline V gene sequence: CDR1 DFQATT, CDR2 SNEGSKA (reference sequence). The CDR3 covers 11 residues. The CDR3 here is CRTGGLYEQYF. For the CDR3, the DNA is TGCAGAACAGGGGGCCTCTACGAGCAGTACTTC.

The chain joins TRBV19 to TRBJ2-7; 7 positions match TRBD2. Germline V gene sequence: CDR1 LNHDA, CDR2 SQIVND (reference sequence). The CDR3 spans 13 residues. With 4 bases clipped from V and 3 bases from J, the junction kept 3 bases outside the gene matches. Here the CDR3 reads CASSNQRDYEQYF. Written as DNA, the CDR3 is TGTGCCAGTAGTAATCAGCGGGACTACGAGCAGTACTTC.

V is TRBV7-8 and J is TRBJ2-2; 7 nucleotides match TRBD1. The V segment lost 5 bases and the J segment 4 bases; nucleotides outside the gene matches: 10. Germline-derived CDR1 and CDR2 are SGHVS and FQNEAQ. This CDR3 comprises 16 residues. Here the CDR3 reads CASSLPGQGVTGELFF. DNA of the CDR3: TGTGCCAGCAGCCTACCGGGGCAGGGGGTCACCGGGGAGCTGTTTTTT.

By sample share, this clone is medium-sized. This chain connects TRBV5-6 to TRBJ1-2; the match to TRBD1 covers 9 bases. Germline loops: CDR1 SGHDT, CDR2 YYEEEE. The CDR3 is 14 amino acids. J lost 11 bases, V lost 4 bases, and 12 bases had no gene match. CDR3 amino acids: CASSDGQGPTRYTF. The CDR3, as DNA: TGTGCCAGCAGCGACGGACAGGGGCCGACCAGGTACACCTTC.

The DNA for the CDR3 is TGTGCCAGCAGTTTACCGGTTAGCACAGATACGCAGTATTTT. Translated, it gives CASSLPVSTDTQYF. The chain recombines TRBV28 with TRBJ2-3; D not resolved. V was pared by 2 bases and J by 0 bases, with 6 bases between. The CDR3 length is 14 residues. Germline CDR1 and CDR2: MDHEN and SYDVKM.

The rearrangement links TRBV19 to TRBJ2-1; either TRBD1 or TRBD2 may fit D (7 bases each). Trimming pared 6 bases from V and 0 bases from J, leaving 27 bases between. The CDR3 totals 20 residues. Germline V gives CDR1 LNHDA, CDR2 SQIVND (reference sequence). In DNA form, the CDR3 reads TGTGCCAGTAGGGGCGACAGGGTTGGTCTTAGGGGGGGCTCCTACAATGAGCAGTTCTTC. Amino acids: CASRGDRVGLRGGSYNEQFF.